This is a list of T cell receptor beta chains from one sample in a study of cytomegalovirus exposure and HLA in healthy donors. Clones were read by immunoSEQ multiplex PCR, and TCRdb kept only the in-frame ones, dropping some. The data hold approximately 260,000 clones, with 80% to 95% observed a single time. Sequencing was carried out using PBMCs. Receptors were obtained from a girl under 10 years old in good health and CMV-seronegative. Each CDR3 is given with its conserved first and last residue. The D gene is left open where the match is weak. Part of the rows lack a size; the others show once, few, many or a class for expanded clones.

cdr3_nt,cdr3_aa,d_call,v_call,j_call,clone_size,cdr3_length
TGTGCCAGCTCGGCGGGAGGGGAGCTGTTTTTT,CASSAGGELFF,.,TRBV11-3,TRBJ2-2,once,11
TGTGCCAGCAGCACTGACAGTGCCGGGGAGCTGTTTTTT,CASSTDSAGELFF,.,TRBV5-6,TRBJ2-2,.,13
TGTGCCAGCAGCTTGGACAGAGCCTACGAGCAGTACTTC,CASSLDRAYEQYF,.,TRBV5-6,TRBJ2-7,.,13
TGTGCCAGCAGCGTAGCCCTAGCGGAGACTGCGTTCTTC,CASSVALAETAFF,TRBD2,TRBV9,TRBJ2-1,.,13
TGTGCCAGCAGAAGGTGGCAGGTTAATGAAAAACTGTTTTTT,CASRRWQVNEKLFF,.,TRBV2,TRBJ1-4,.,14
TGTGCCAGCAGCTCCGCCGGGACAGGGGTTTCACCCCTCCACTTT,CASSSAGTGVSPLHF,TRBD1,TRBV7-9,TRBJ1-6,.,15
TGTGCCAGCATTCCCGGGGTGAGCTATGGCTACACCTTC,CASIPGVSYGYTF,.,TRBV6-6,TRBJ1-2,.,13
TGTGCCAGCAGGGTCGGACAGGGAATAAAGGGAAACACCATATATTTT,CASRVGQGIKGNTIYF,TRBD1,TRBV2,TRBJ1-3,.,16
TGCAGCGTTGTAGCACGGCCCTACGAGCAGTACTTC,CSVVARPYEQYF,.,TRBV29-1,TRBJ2-7,.,12
TGTGCCAGTAGGGACAGGGTGCCCTACAATGAGCAGTTCTTC,CASRDRVPYNEQFF,TRBD1,TRBV19,TRBJ2-1,once,14
TGTGCCAGCAGTTTCCACCGGACAGGGGCTGAAGCTTTCTTT,CASSFHRTGAEAFF,TRBD1,TRBV27,TRBJ1-1,.,14
TGTGCCAGCAGCCCGGGCCTGGAGGGCGAGCAGTACTTC,CASSPGLEGEQYF,.,TRBV13,TRBJ2-7,.,13
TGTGCCAGTACCCCGGACAGGGCTGGCGAGCAGTACTTC,CASTPDRAGEQYF,TRBD1,TRBV28,TRBJ2-7,.,13
TGTGCCAGCAGTCCGAACGGGACTTATAATTCACCCCTCCACTTT,CASSPNGTYNSPLHF,.,TRBV7-9,TRBJ1-6,.,15
TGTGCCAGCAGCCCCCGCCCGGGACAGGTCAATCAGCCCCAGCATTTT,CASSPRPGQVNQPQHF,TRBD1,TRBV5-5,TRBJ1-5,.,16
TGTGCCAGCTTCACTAGCGTACAAGAGACCCAGTACTTC,CASFTSVQETQYF,TRBD2,TRBV2,TRBJ2-5,.,13
TGTGCCAGCAGCTTACCGGGACAGGGGGATGAAAAACTGTTTTTT,CASSLPGQGDEKLFF,TRBD1,TRBV5-8,TRBJ1-4,.,15
TGTGCCAGCACCGAGGACAGGCGGCCCCTAGATGGCTACACCTTC,CASTEDRRPLDGYTF,TRBD1,TRBV5-4,TRBJ1-2,once,15
TGTGCCAGCAGTACCCGAGGCGGGCCCTACAATGAGCAGTTCTTC,CASSTRGGPYNEQFF,.,TRBV27,TRBJ2-1,.,15
TGTGCCAGCAGTGATTACAGGGAAAGTGGCTACACCTTC,CASSDYRESGYTF,.,TRBV2,TRBJ1-2,.,13
TGTGCCAGCAGTTCCCCTGGACAGGGGCACTACGAGCAGTACTTC,CASSSPGQGHYEQYF,TRBD1,TRBV6-5,TRBJ2-7,.,15
TGTGCCAGCTCACCACTGAGCGGGTCCTCCTACAATGAGCAGTTCTTC,CASSPLSGSSYNEQFF,.,TRBV18,TRBJ2-1,.,16
TGTGCCTGGAGTTTAGCGGAGCCTTACACAGATACGCAGTATTTT,CAWSLAEPYTDTQYF,.,TRBV30,TRBJ2-3,.,15
TGTGCTAGTGCCAAACCGGGACAGGGCAATCAGCCCCAGCATTTT,CASAKPGQGNQPQHF,TRBD1,TRBV12-5,TRBJ1-5,.,15
TGTGCCAGCAGTTTAGCTAGAGCCTACGAGCAGTACTTC,CASSLARAYEQYF,.,TRBV27,TRBJ2-7,once,13
TGTGCTAGTGGTTTGGGGGCCCTAGCGGGAGGGCCAGGGGATACGCAGTATTTT,CASGLGALAGGPGDTQYF,TRBD2,TRBV12-5,TRBJ2-3,.,18
TGTGCCAGCAGTTCCGTTGACAGGGCTGATGGCTACACCTTC,CASSSVDRADGYTF,TRBD1,TRBV27,TRBJ1-2,.,14
TGTGCCATCAGTCGACAGCTCTCTGGGGCCAACGTCCTGACTTTC,CAISRQLSGANVLTF,.,TRBV10-3,TRBJ2-6,.,15
TGTGCCAGTAGTATAGTATCCTCGGGGGGTTACACCTTC,CASSIVSSGGYTF,.,TRBV19,TRBJ1-2,.,13
TGTGCCAGTAGTGGCCCGGGGACTGAAGCTTTCTTT,CASSGPGTEAFF,.,TRBV19,TRBJ1-1,once,12
TGTGCCAGCAGCTTCCTTGGACAGGTACAAGAGACCCAGTACTTC,CASSFLGQVQETQYF,TRBD1,TRBV7-9,TRBJ2-5,.,15
TGTGCCAGCAGACGAGAGTTGGACAGGGCGAGGGAGCAGTACTTC,CASRRELDRAREQYF,TRBD1,TRBV6-4,TRBJ2-7,.,15
TGTGCCAGCAGCTTACAGCAGGGATCCACTGAAGCTTTCTTT,CASSLQQGSTEAFF,.,TRBV11-2,TRBJ1-1,.,14
TGTGCCAGCACCAAGGGACTAGCGGGCGAAGAGACCCAGTACTTC,CASTKGLAGEETQYF,TRBD2,TRBV7-8,TRBJ2-5,.,15
TGTGCCAGCAGCCAACGGGTGAACACTGAAGCTTTCTTT,CASSQRVNTEAFF,.,TRBV14,TRBJ1-1,.,13
TGCGCCAGCAGCCAACCATCAGGGGGAGCGAACACTGAAGCTTTCTTT,CASSQPSGGANTEAFF,TRBD1,TRBV4-1,TRBJ1-1,.,16
TGTGCCAGTCGGGGCGGGGACAGGGGATTCTACGAGCAGTACTTC,CASRGGDRGFYEQYF,TRBD1,TRBV2,TRBJ2-7,.,15
TGTGCCAGCAGCGTAGGGACAGGGAACTACGAGCAGTACTTC,CASSVGTGNYEQYF,TRBD1,TRBV9,TRBJ2-7,.,14
TGTGCCAGAAGCTTCAGGCCTAGCGGGGGGGAGAACACCGGGGAGCTGTTTTTT,CARSFRPSGGENTGELFF,TRBD2,TRBV5-3,TRBJ2-2,.,18
TGTGCCAGCAGTTTAGGAGCGCTAGTGCCCCAGTACTTC,CASSLGALVPQYF,.,TRBV27,TRBJ2-5,.,13
TGTGCCAGTAGTCCGATACAGGGATCTAACTATGGCTACACCTTC,CASSPIQGSNYGYTF,.,TRBV19,TRBJ1-2,.,15
TGTGCCAGTAGTATGGAGGCAAACTATGGCTACACCTTC,CASSMEANYGYTF,.,TRBV19,TRBJ1-2,.,13